Below are 32 T cell receptor beta chains sequenced from a single sample in a study of shared clonotypes between healthy human individuals (dated by TCRdb to 2018 to 2021). Library preparation employed the immunoSEQ multiplex PCR assay. The table was pulled from immuneACCESS by TCRdb, which kept in-frame rearrangements only. Such tables lose some clones; where checked, under half of the loss comes from unresolved V genes, and the rest has no known cause. Present in this sample are about 2.3 million clones, about nine tenths of which were seen just once. The leading ten clones occupy 0.37% of the sample. The sequencing input was naive CD4+ T cells from PBMCs. Reading the label with the study, this specimen's cell subset or site is: CD45RA+ positively selected. The receptors stem from a man between 18 and 29 years old in good health. Some clones in this sample may be carry-over from other donors' samples.

The gene calls are TRBV7-9 and TRBJ2-7, with D tentatively TRBD2 (5 bases). The length of the CDR3 is 14 residues. V lost 3 bases, J lost 0 bases, and 9 bases lay in between. Germline values: CDR1 SEHNR, CDR2 FQNEAQ (reference sequence). CDR3 sequence: CASSLLGSSYEQYF. The CDR3 nucleotides are TGTGCCAGCAGCTTGCTAGGGAGCTCCTACGAGCAGTACTTC.

The V gene is TRBV7-2, the J gene TRBJ2-1; 8 nucleotides match TRBD2. The CDR3 consists of 15 residues. Germline V CDR1 and CDR2: SGHTA, FQGNSA. V lost 1 base, J lost 6 bases, and 5 bases stayed unmatched. As DNA, the CDR3 is TGTGCCAGCAGCTTAGTAAGCGGGAGTGCCAATGAGCAGTTCTTC. Its protein product is CASSLVSGSANEQFF.

V is TRBV10-3 and J is TRBJ2-5; 7 nucleotides line up with TRBD1. J was trimmed by 2 bases and V by 6 bases; bases with no gene match: 9. CDR1 is ENHRY, CDR2 SYGVKD, per germline. This CDR3 spans 15 amino acids. The CDR3 region has the DNA TGTGCCATCAGCGCCTCCGGGACAGCACAAGAGACCCAGTACTTC. Its translation is CAISASGTAQETQYF.

V is TRBV27 and J is TRBJ2-7, with D unresolved. Trimming took 4 bases from V and 7 from J, leaving 17 bases between them. Germline CDR1 reads MNHEY; CDR2 reads SMNVEV (reference sequence). The CDR3 covers 14 residues. The CDR3 reads CASSSDLGRAEQYF. The CDR3 bases are TGTGCCAGCAGTTCGGACCTCGGACGCGCGGAGCAGTACTTC.

The rearrangement uses TRBV7-3 and TRBJ2-6; TRBD2 matches 16 bases. CDR1 SGHTA and CDR2 FQGTGA come from the germline V gene. After removal of 0 bases from V and 4 bases from J, the junction contained 9 bases not matched to a gene. The CDR3 runs 21 residues. CDR3 region: CASSLTYMGLAGGPGANVLTF. CDR3 nucleotides: TGTGCCAGCAGCTTAACGTATATGGGACTAGCGGGAGGGCCAGGGGCCAACGTCCTGACTTTC.

This chain connects TRBV7-6 to TRBJ2-1, with D maybe TRBD2 (5 bases). The germline CDR1 and CDR2 sequences are SGHVS and FNYEAQ. CDR3 length: 15 residues. The germline V and J ends were trimmed by 3 bases and 6 bases, with 15 bases remaining between them. In DNA form, the CDR3 reads TGTGCCAGCAGCTTCGGACTGGCCCCCAGCAATGAGCAGTTCTTC. Its protein product is CASSFGLAPSNEQFF.

Worth noting for this clone: In the same sample, other DNA sequences code for this CDR3. The chain links TRBV2 to TRBJ1-2; no reliable D call. Germline assignment: CDR1 SNHLY and CDR2 FYNNEI. This CDR3 has 13 amino acids. The ends were cut back, 4 bases at V and 0 bases at J, with 6 bases in the middle. In DNA, the CDR3 is TGTGCCAGCAGTGTAGCCACTAACTATGGCTACACCTTC. Translated: CASSVATNYGYTF.

The chain uses TRBV18 and TRBJ2-7; 15 nucleotides match TRBD2. CDR1 KGHSH and CDR2 LQKENI come from the germline V gene. This CDR3 is 17 amino acids long. V shed 3 bases, J shed 2 bases, and the junction held 5 bases outside the gene matches. CDR3 region: CASSPSGLAGGTYEQYF. CDR3 DNA sequence: TGTGCCAGCTCACCGTCTGGACTAGCGGGAGGGACCTACGAGCAGTACTTC.

The rearrangement links TRBV14 to TRBJ1-4, with 10 positions matching TRBD1. Germline V gives CDR1 SGHDN, CDR2 FVKESK. The CDR3 totals 16 residues. Trimming cost V 1 base and J 10 bases; bases outside gene matches: 9. In DNA form, the CDR3 reads TGTGCCAGCAGCCAAGTCCCCGGGACAGGGGCTGGAAAACTGTTTTTT. Translated, it gives CASSQVPGTGAGKLFF.

The V and J genes are TRBV5-1 and TRBJ2-3, with TRBD2 matching 7 bases. Germline CDR1 SGHRS, CDR2 YFSETQ. This CDR3 contains 15 residues. Trimming cost V 4 bases and J 1 base; bases outside gene matches: 6. CDR3 bases: TGCGCCAGCAGCAGGGAGGGGACTGGCACAGATACGCAGTATTTT. This sequence encodes CASSREGTGTDTQYF.

This chain connects TRBV27 to TRBJ1-2; 11 nucleotides line up with TRBD1. Germline values: CDR1 MNHEY, CDR2 SMNVEV (reference sequence). The trim removed 4 bases at V and 8 bases at J, leaving 12 bases unmatched. The CDR3 is 16 amino acids. CDR3 coding DNA: TGTGCCAGCAGTTATGAGGGAGGACAGGGGGCGCGGGGCTACACCTTC. Translation: CASSYEGGQGARGYTF.

About this clone: Other nucleotide sequences from this sample produce the same CDR3. The chain carries TRBV7-9 and TRBJ1-3, with a weak D call TRBD1 (5 bases). V gave up 1 base and J gave up 3 bases, with 7 bases separating them. CDR1 and CDR2 from the germline V gene are SEHNR and FQNEAQ (reference sequence). CDR3 length: 14 amino acids. The CDR3 is CASSLEGFGNTIYF. CDR3 DNA: TGTGCCAGCAGCTTAGAGGGGTTTGGAAACACCATATATTTT.

This rearrangement joins TRBV19 to TRBJ1-4; TRBD1 aligns across 9 bases. V trimming: 7 bases; J trimming: 8 bases; junction bases outside the gene matches: 8. Per germline, CDR1 LNHDA and CDR2 SQIVND (reference sequence). The CDR3 sequence is 14 residues long. Here the CDR3 reads CASTRTGGSEKLFF. The CDR3 DNA follows: TGTGCCAGTACTAGAACAGGGGGCTCGGAAAAACTGTTTTTT.

In regard to this clone: This sample also contains other DNA sequences that code for the same CDR3. The chain recombines TRBV5-1 with TRBJ2-7; 7 nucleotides align to TRBD2. V gave up 0 bases and J gave up 3 bases; unmatched junction bases: 3. The CDR3 runs to 14 residues. Germline loops: CDR1 SGHRS, CDR2 YFSETQ. In nucleotides, the CDR3 is TGCGCCAGCAGCTTGGCTAGCGGCTTCTACGAGCAGTACTTC. Amino acid sequence: CASSLASGFYEQYF.

The chain combines TRBV28 with TRBJ1-1; no clear D gene. The CDR3 spans 10 residues. The V gene's germline CDR1 is MDHEN and CDR2 SYDVKM. Trimming shortened V by 9 bases and J by 6 bases, and 8 bases separated the two germline ends. The CDR3 DNA follows: TGTGCCAGTGGAGGGTCTGAAGCTTTCTTT. Its translation is CASGGSEAFF.

The rearrangement uses TRBV19 and TRBJ2-1; TRBD2 matches 11 bases. The V gene end was trimmed by 1 base and the J gene end by 15 bases; junction bases not matched to a gene: 5. The germline CDR1 and CDR2 sequences are LNHDA and SQIVND (reference sequence). CDR3 length: 13 residues. The DNA for the CDR3 is TGTGCCAGTAGTATAGGTGTCGGGACTAGCGGGTTCTTC. Protein product: CASSIGVGTSGFF.

The V and J genes are TRBV19 and TRBJ2-7; unclear D gene. This CDR3 spans 15 amino acids. Trimming shortened V by 4 bases and J by 3 bases, and 16 bases separated the two germline ends. Germline CDR1 LNHDA, CDR2 SQIVND (reference sequence). The CDR3 sequence is CASSTVRAGYYEQYF. The CDR3 DNA reads as TGTGCCAGTAGTACGGTTCGAGCAGGTTACTACGAGCAGTACTTC.

Notes on this clone: Additional DNA sequences in this sample encode the identical CDR3. The chain uses TRBV28 and TRBJ1-2; 9 bases match TRBD1. V shed 5 bases, J shed 4 bases, and the junction held 2 bases outside the gene matches. This CDR3 comprises 13 residues. The V gene's germline CDR1 is MDHEN and CDR2 SYDVKM. The CDR3 DNA reads as TGTGCCAGCAGTCAGACAGGGGGCTATGGCTACACCTTC. As protein: CASSQTGGYGYTF.

J is TRBJ2-1 and V is TRBV10-1, with D possibly TRBD2 on 5 matching bases. The CDR3 has 16 amino acids. Germline CDR1 WNHNN, CDR2 SYGVQD (reference sequence). Trimming took off 4 bases at V and 5 bases at J, with 18 bases between the two ends. CDR3 nucleotide sequence: TGCGCCAGCAGTGCCCCCCTCGGAATCGGGGACAATGAGCAGTTCTTC. Protein: CASSAPLGIGDNEQFF.

V is TRBV28 and J is TRBJ1-2; 7 bases fit TRBD1. Germline V gives CDR1 MDHEN, CDR2 SYDVKM. The trim removed 4 bases at V and 4 bases at J, leaving 9 bases unmatched. The CDR3 is 15 amino acids. The CDR3 coding sequence is TGTGCCAGCAGTTCGACAGGGACTACGGTCTATGGCTACACCTTC. Translation gives CASSSTGTTVYGYTF.

V gene TRBV12-5 combines with J gene TRBJ2-3, with 14 nucleotides matching TRBD2. V was clipped by 7 bases and J by 4 bases; unmatched bases: 19. The length of the CDR3 is 20 residues. Germline CDR1 LGHNT, CDR2 FRNRAP. Here the CDR3 reads CASALGTSGSNRGRPDTQYF. In nucleotides, the CDR3 is TGTGCTAGTGCCCTAGGGACTAGCGGGAGTAATAGGGGACGACCAGATACGCAGTATTTT.

Concerning this clone itself: The sample carries other DNA sequences with the same CDR3. This chain connects TRBV11-2 to TRBJ2-1; D gene ambiguous. Trimming left V 3 bases short and J 0 bases short, with 6 bases between. This CDR3 contains 14 residues. Germline loops: CDR1 SGHAT, CDR2 FQNNGV. CDR3 in amino acids: CASSFGSSYNEQFF. CDR3 nucleotides: TGTGCCAGCAGCTTTGGAAGCTCCTACAATGAGCAGTTCTTC.

The rearrangement uses TRBV9 and TRBJ1-3, with TRBD1 as a possible D gene (5 bases). There are 14 residues in the CDR3. Germline V gene data show CDR1 as SGDLS and CDR2 as YYNGEE. V was cut by 3 bases and J by 3 bases, with 10 bases left in between. The chain's CDR3 is CASSGQLGGNTIYF. Here the CDR3 DNA reads TGTGCCAGCAGCGGACAGCTAGGTGGAAACACCATATATTTT.

This clone was found once. Other DNA sequences within the sample encode an identical CDR3. The genes are TRBV5-4 and TRBJ2-1; 8 nucleotides match TRBD2. Germline-derived CDR1 and CDR2 are SGHNT and YYREEE (reference sequence). This CDR3 comprises 15 residues. V was clipped by 1 base and J by 2 bases; unmatched bases: 2. The CDR3 region has the DNA TGTGCCAGCAGCTTGCGGCGGGAGGCCTACAATGAGCAGTTCTTC. Protein product: CASSLRREAYNEQFF.

The V and J genes are TRBV9 and TRBJ2-7, with TRBD1 matching 7 bases. The J segment lost 4 bases and the V segment lost 3 bases, leaving 10 bases of the junction unmatched. This CDR3 spans 15 amino acids. Germline V gene data show CDR1 as SGDLS and CDR2 as YYNGEE. The CDR3 nucleotides read TGTGCCAGCAGCGAGGGGGACAGTGAAGGGTACGAGCAGTACTTC. It specifies CASSEGDSEGYEQYF.

The rearrangement links TRBV4-2 to TRBJ2-7; tentative D call: TRBD2 (6 bases). Between the trimmed V and J ends, which lost 2 bases and 4 bases, there was a span of 15 bases. The CDR3 covers 15 residues. Germline assignment: CDR1 LGHNA and CDR2 YNFKEQ. The CDR3 reads CASSQIGTGGYEQYF. Written as DNA, the CDR3 is TGTGCCAGCAGCCAAATAGGGACTGGGGGATACGAGCAGTACTTC.

The chain recombines TRBV5-4 with TRBJ2-7, with 11 bases lining up with TRBD2. The CDR3 is 16 amino acids. Trimming cost V 4 bases and J 6 bases; bases outside gene matches: 12. Germline CDR1 is SGHNT and CDR2 is YYREEE (reference sequence). CDR3 loop: CASSIRTSGPPFEQYF. The CDR3 DNA reads as TGTGCCAGCAGCATAAGGACTAGCGGGCCCCCATTCGAGCAGTACTTC.

As regards this clone: The sample holds other DNA sequences that translate to the same CDR3. V gene TRBV5-1 combines with J gene TRBJ2-6; D remains unclear. From germline, CDR1 is SGHRS and CDR2 YFSETQ. The CDR3 runs to 15 residues. V lost 0 bases and J lost 0, with 4 bases in between. The CDR3 DNA follows: TGCGCCAGCAGCTTGGCCCGCTCTGGGGCCAACGTCCTGACTTTC. Amino acids: CASSLARSGANVLTF.

V and J are TRBV6-1 and TRBJ2-3; the match to TRBD2 covers 9 bases. The trim removed 4 bases at V and 3 bases at J, leaving 11 bases unmatched. Germline V lookup: CDR1 MNHNS, CDR2 SASEGT. CDR3 size: 17 residues. The CDR3 reads CASSAQLAGGGTDTQYF. As DNA, the CDR3 is TGTGCCAGCAGTGCGCAACTAGCGGGCGGAGGAACAGATACGCAGTATTTT.

This clone was seen a single time. The CDR3 loop reads CASSLGFSTEAFF. DNA for the CDR3: TGCGCCAGCAGCTTGGGTTTCAGCACTGAAGCTTTCTTT. V gene TRBV5-1 combines with J gene TRBJ1-1; D uncertain. The CDR3 length is 13 residues. With 0 bases removed from V and 4 bases from J, the gap between germline ends came to 7 bases. Per germline, CDR1 SGHRS and CDR2 YFSETQ.

This clone was observed a few times. The chain employs TRBV6-5 and TRBJ1-1; 7 bases fit TRBD1. The CDR3 is made up of 14 amino acids. The V and J ends lost 6 bases and 4 bases, in that order; junction bases with no gene match: 8. Germline CDR1 is MNHEY and CDR2 is SVGAGI. The CDR3 sequence is CASRTRQGGTEAFF. The CDR3 DNA follows: TGTGCCAGCAGGACCCGACAGGGCGGCACTGAAGCTTTCTTT.

Only a few counts were recorded for this clone. The chain combines TRBV5-1 with TRBJ2-2, with unresolved D. Trimming pared 2 bases from V and 3 bases from J, leaving 11 bases between. CDR3 length: 15 amino acids. Per the germline V gene, CDR1 is SGHRS and CDR2 is YFSETQ. CDR3 protein: CASSLSFGDTGELFF. As DNA, the CDR3 is TGCGCCAGCAGCTTATCCTTTGGGGACACCGGGGAGCTGTTTTTT.